The rows below give T cell receptor beta chains drawn from one sample of a study of patients with pleural tuberculosis. TCRdb redid the calling of the reads with MiXCR, one entry per CDR3 protein. The profile covers 45,000 to 60,000 distinct CDR3 sequences, with 6% to 9.5% appearing a single time and 15% to 20% taken by the ten largest. The receptors were gathered from a human donor with pleural tuberculosis. Both conserved end residues are part of each CDR3. Fields, in order: J gene, V gene, clone size, D gene, CDR3 protein, CDR3 DNA. The D gene is left open where the match is weak. Expanded clones get a size class; other rows say once, few or many, or leave the size out.

J: TRBJ2-1
V: TRBV27
size: many
D: .
CDR3: CASSLGSPKYNEQFF
DNA: TGTGCCAGCAGTTTAGGGTCACCTAAATACAATGAGCAGTTCTTC

J: TRBJ1-5
V: TRBV18
size: many
D: .
CDR3: CASSPGAGNNQPQHF
DNA: TGTGCCAGCTCACCCGGGGCGGGAAACAATCAGCCCCAGCATTTT

J: TRBJ1-1
V: TRBV5-1
size: many
D: TRBD1
CDR3: CASSLDRSLNEAFF
DNA: TGCGCCAGCAGCCTGGACAGGTCCCTAAACGAAGCTTTCTTT

J: TRBJ2-1
V: TRBV12-3/TRBV12-4
size: many
D: .
CDR3: CASSPWGEEVNEQFF
DNA: TGTGCCAGCAGTCCCTGGGGGGAGGAAGTCAATGAGCAGTTCTTC

J: TRBJ2-5
V: TRBV20-1
size: many
D: .
CDR3: CSARDWLGSGETQYF
DNA: TGCAGTGCTAGAGATTGGCTCGGGAGCGGAGAGACCCAGTACTTC

J: TRBJ2-5
V: TRBV6-2/TRBV6-3
size: many
D: TRBD2
CDR3: CASSYSTSGRSETQYF
DNA: TGTGCCAGCAGTTACTCGACTAGCGGGAGGAGCGAGACCCAGTACTTC

J: TRBJ2-7
V: TRBV28
size: many
D: .
CDR3: CASSLGPFEQYF
DNA: TGTGCCAGCAGTTTAGGGCCTTTCGAGCAGTACTTC

J: TRBJ1-1
V: TRBV10-3
size: many
D: .
CDR3: CAILRDTEAFF
DNA: TGTGCCATCCTCCGGGACACTGAAGCTTTCTTT

J: TRBJ2-5
V: TRBV9
size: .
D: TRBD2
CDR3: CASRRTSGRETQYF
DNA: TGTGCCAGCAGGCGGACTAGCGGGAGAGAGACCCAGTACTTC

J: TRBJ2-5
V: TRBV6-2/TRBV6-3
size: many
D: TRBD2
CDR3: CATGREGRETQYF
DNA: TGTGCCACCGGGCGGGAGGGCCGAGAGACCCAGTACTTC

J: TRBJ2-5
V: TRBV10-3
size: .
D: TRBD1
CDR3: CASRTGKSGETQYF
DNA: TGTGCCTCGAGGACAGGGAAGTCCGGAGAGACCCAGTACTTC

J: TRBJ2-7
V: TRBV29-1
size: .
D: .
CDR3: CSGSEKGFDEQYF
DNA: TGCAGCGGCTCCGAGAAGGGTTTCGACGAGCAGTACTTC

J: TRBJ2-2
V: TRBV6-2/TRBV6-3
size: many
D: .
CDR3: CASSYEGSNTGELFF
DNA: TGTGCCAGCAGTTACGAGGGATCGAACACCGGGGAGCTGTTTTTT

J: TRBJ2-3
V: TRBV10-3
size: many
D: .
CDR3: CAISESSSTVSDTQYF
DNA: TGTGCCATCAGTGAGTCGTCTAGTACCGTATCAGATACGCAGTATTTT

J: TRBJ2-1
V: TRBV20-1
size: many
D: TRBD2
CDR3: CSARPPGLAVNEQFF
DNA: TGCAGTGCTAGGCCCCCCGGACTAGCGGTGAATGAGCAGTTCTTC

J: TRBJ2-1
V: TRBV14
size: many
D: .
CDR3: CASSWGAYNEQFF
DNA: TGTGCCAGCAGCTGGGGGGCATACAATGAGCAGTTCTTC

J: TRBJ2-2
V: TRBV29-1
size: few
D: .
CDR3: CSGLRNTGELFF
DNA: TGCAGCGGGCTACGGAACACCGGGGAGCTGTTTTTT

J: TRBJ2-3
V: TRBV29-1
size: .
D: TRBD2
CDR3: CSVLKRTSGPDTQYF
DNA: TGCAGCGTCCTTAAGAGGACTAGCGGGCCAGATACGCAGTATTTT

J: TRBJ2-7
V: TRBV12-3/TRBV12-4
size: .
D: TRBD1
CDR3: CASSLAGQAYEQYF
DNA: TGTGCCAGCAGTTTAGCAGGACAGGCCTACGAGCAGTACTTC

J: TRBJ2-1
V: TRBV15
size: many
D: TRBD2
CDR3: CATSRVASGSYNEQFF
DNA: TGTGCCACCAGCAGAGTCGCTAGCGGATCCTACAATGAGCAGTTCTTC

J: TRBJ1-6
V: TRBV20-1
size: many
D: TRBD1
CDR3: CSAVTGDSPLHF
DNA: TGCAGTGCTGTTACAGGGGATTCACCCCTCCACTTT

J: TRBJ2-3
V: TRBV6-1
size: many
D: .
CDR3: CASAERINTDTQYF
DNA: TGTGCCAGCGCCGAGAGGATCAACACAGATACGCAGTATTTT

J: TRBJ1-1
V: TRBV6-2/TRBV6-3
size: many
D: .
CDR3: CASSYDGEAFF
DNA: TGTGCCAGCAGTTACGACGGGGAAGCTTTCTTT

J: TRBJ2-1
V: TRBV20-1
size: many
D: .
CDR3: CSAPRAGFYNEQFF
DNA: TGCAGTGCTCCGAGGGCAGGGTTTTACAATGAGCAGTTCTTC

J: TRBJ2-7
V: TRBV20-1
size: many
D: TRBD1
CDR3: CSARVGQGAYEQYF
DNA: TGCAGTGCGCGGGTAGGACAGGGGGCCTACGAGCAGTACTTC

J: TRBJ2-7
V: TRBV12-3/TRBV12-4
size: many
D: .
CDR3: CASSFGPGQDSYEQYF
DNA: TGTGCCAGCAGTTTCGGGCCGGGACAAGACTCCTACGAGCAGTACTTC

J: TRBJ1-2
V: TRBV11-1
size: many
D: TRBD1
CDR3: CASRRTGDYGYTF
DNA: TGTGCCAGCAGACGGACAGGGGATTACGGCTACACCTTC

J: TRBJ2-1
V: TRBV20-1
size: many
D: .
CDR3: CSARGNPGVINEQFF
DNA: TGCAGTGCTAGAGGCAACCCGGGAGTCATCAATGAGCAGTTCTTC

J: TRBJ1-5
V: TRBV11-1
size: few
D: .
CDR3: CASSKITGGRLGQPQHF
DNA: TGTGCCAGCAGTAAGATTACAGGCGGGAGGTTAGGTCAGCCCCAGCATTTT

J: TRBJ2-5
V: TRBV29-1
size: many
D: TRBD2
CDR3: CSVEKGGETQYF
DNA: TGCAGCGTTGAGAAGGGAGGGGAGACCCAGTACTTC

J: TRBJ1-6
V: TRBV25-1
size: many
D: TRBD1
CDR3: CASSLSGTGYNSPLHF
DNA: TGTGCCAGCAGTCTTTCCGGGACAGGATATAATTCACCCCTCCACTTT

J: TRBJ2-7
V: TRBV27
size: many
D: .
CDR3: CAASEDRNSYEQYF
DNA: TGTGCCGCCAGCGAGGACAGAAACTCCTACGAGCAGTACTTC

J: TRBJ2-7
V: TRBV27
size: many
D: TRBD1
CDR3: CASIPTGTGDYEQYF
DNA: TGTGCCAGCATCCCAACCGGAACAGGGGACTACGAGCAGTACTTC

J: TRBJ1-2
V: TRBV4-1
size: .
D: TRBD1
CDR3: CASSPQGNYGYTF
DNA: TGCGCCAGCAGCCCACAGGGGAACTATGGCTACACCTTC

J: TRBJ2-5
V: TRBV6-2/TRBV6-3
size: many
D: TRBD1
CDR3: CASSYWTGQETQYF
DNA: TGTGCCAGCAGTTACTGGACAGGGCAAGAGACCCAGTACTTC

J: TRBJ1-2
V: TRBV28
size: many
D: .
CDR3: CASSDKFYGYTF
DNA: TGTGCCAGCAGCGACAAATTCTATGGCTACACCTTC

J: TRBJ1-1
V: TRBV27
size: many
D: .
CDR3: CASRPGGGRDTEAFF
DNA: TGTGCCAGCAGGCCGGGGGGAGGGAGGGACACTGAAGCTTTCTTT

J: TRBJ2-3
V: TRBV20-1
size: many
D: .
CDR3: CSASRDKYRDTQYF
DNA: TGCAGTGCTAGCCGGGACAAGTACAGGGATACGCAGTATTTT

J: TRBJ1-2
V: TRBV2
size: many
D: .
CDR3: CASSPEYGYTF
DNA: TGTGCCAGCAGTCCCGAATACGGCTACACCTTC

J: TRBJ2-7
V: TRBV12-3/TRBV12-4
size: many
D: TRBD2
CDR3: CASTVAGVAHEQYF
DNA: TGTGCCAGCACCGTAGCGGGAGTGGCGCACGAGCAGTACTTC

J: TRBJ1-2
V: TRBV28
size: many
D: .
CDR3: CATVRDPNYGYTF
DNA: TGTGCCACCGTCAGGGATCCAAACTATGGCTACACCTTC

J: TRBJ2-3
V: TRBV29-1
size: few
D: .
CDR3: CSVEGGLAELTDTQYF
DNA: TGCAGCGTTGAAGGGGGGCTAGCGGAACTCACAGATACGCAGTATTTT

J: TRBJ2-1
V: TRBV4-1
size: many
D: TRBD1
CDR3: CASSQGQVSYNEQFF
DNA: TGCGCCAGCAGCCAGGGACAGGTCTCCTACAATGAGCAGTTCTTC

J: TRBJ2-2
V: TRBV19
size: .
D: TRBD1
CDR3: CASMTGWGNTGELFF
DNA: TGTGCCAGTATGACAGGGTGGGGCAACACCGGGGAGCTGTTTTTT

J: TRBJ2-2
V: TRBV13
size: few
D: .
CDR3: CASSLWDHGELFF
DNA: TGTGCCAGCAGCTTGTGGGATCACGGGGAGCTGTTTTTT

J: TRBJ2-7
V: TRBV5-1
size: .
D: .
CDR3: CASSPGTGHYEQYF
DNA: TGCGCCAGCAGCCCTGGGACGGGACACTACGAGCAGTACTTC

J: TRBJ2-7
V: TRBV19
size: few
D: .
CDR3: CASSTLLGSYEQYF
DNA: TGTGCCAGTAGTACCCTCCTAGGCTCCTACGAGCAGTACTTC

J: TRBJ1-1
V: TRBV2
size: many
D: .
CDR3: CASSEQVNTEAFF
DNA: TGTGCCAGCAGTGAACAGGTTAACACTGAAGCTTTCTTT

J: TRBJ2-1
V: TRBV9
size: .
D: .
CDR3: CASSVTENEQFF
DNA: TGTGCCAGCAGCGTGACGGAAAATGAGCAGTTCTTC

J: TRBJ2-1
V: TRBV24-1
size: many
D: .
CDR3: CATSDPRQYNEQFF
DNA: TGTGCCACCAGTGATCCCAGACAGTACAATGAGCAGTTCTTC

J: TRBJ1-3
V: TRBV7-7
size: many
D: .
CDR3: CASSPGPTNTIYF
DNA: TGTGCTAGCAGCCCCGGACCCACAAACACCATATATTTT

J: TRBJ1-2
V: TRBV20-1
size: many
D: .
CDR3: CSASSAGTYGYTF
DNA: TGCAGTGCCAGCTCAGCAGGGACCTATGGCTACACCTTC

J: TRBJ1-2
V: TRBV11-2
size: many
D: TRBD1
CDR3: CASSYWTGGRGYTF
DNA: TGTGCCAGCAGCTACTGGACAGGGGGCCGGGGCTACACCTTC

J: TRBJ2-7
V: TRBV6-1
size: many
D: TRBD1
CDR3: CASNTGGLYEQYF
DNA: TGTGCCAGCAACACAGGGGGCCTCTACGAGCAGTACTTC

J: TRBJ2-5
V: TRBV19
size: few
D: .
CDR3: CASSIGGQYQTQYF
DNA: TGTGCCAGTAGTATAGGAGGGCAGTATCAGACCCAGTACTTC

J: TRBJ2-3
V: TRBV11-2
size: .
D: TRBD2
CDR3: CASSLEGRVADTQYF
DNA: TGTGCCAGCAGCTTGGAGGGGAGGGTAGCAGATACGCAGTATTTT